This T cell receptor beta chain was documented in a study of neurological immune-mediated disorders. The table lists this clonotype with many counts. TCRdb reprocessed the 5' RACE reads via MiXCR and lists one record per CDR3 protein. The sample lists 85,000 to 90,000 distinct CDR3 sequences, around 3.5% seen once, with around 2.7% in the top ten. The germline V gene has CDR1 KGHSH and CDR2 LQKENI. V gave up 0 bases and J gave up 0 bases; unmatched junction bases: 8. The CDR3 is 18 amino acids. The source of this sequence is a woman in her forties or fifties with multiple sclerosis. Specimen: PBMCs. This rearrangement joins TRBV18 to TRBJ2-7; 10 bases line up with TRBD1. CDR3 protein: CASSPPPGQGWSSYEQYF. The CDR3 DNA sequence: TGTGCCAGCTCACCACCTCCGGGACAGGGGTGGAGCTCCTACGAGCAGTACTTC. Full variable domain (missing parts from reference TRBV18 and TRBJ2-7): NAGVMQNPRHLVRRRGQEARLRCSPMKGHSHVYWYRQLPEEGLKFMVYLQKENIIDESGMPKERFSAEFPKEGPSILRIQQVVRGDSAAYFCASSPPPGQGWSSYEQYFGPGTRLTVT.